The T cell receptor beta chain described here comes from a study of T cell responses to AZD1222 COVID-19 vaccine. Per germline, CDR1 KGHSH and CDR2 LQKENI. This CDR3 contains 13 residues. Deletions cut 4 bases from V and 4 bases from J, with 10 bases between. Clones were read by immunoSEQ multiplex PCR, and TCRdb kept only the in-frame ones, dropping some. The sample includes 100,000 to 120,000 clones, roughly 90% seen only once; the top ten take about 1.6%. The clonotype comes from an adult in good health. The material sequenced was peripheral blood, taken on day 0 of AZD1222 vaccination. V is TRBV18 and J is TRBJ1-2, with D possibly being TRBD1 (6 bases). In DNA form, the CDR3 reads TGTGCCAGCTCACTGGACAGCGCCTATGGCTACACCTTC. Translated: CASSLDSAYGYTF.